This T cell receptor (beta chain) was identified during a study of CD8+CD57+ T cells in acquired aplastic anemia. Findings of the study overall: Found in both controls and patients were almost 30 CD8+ CDR3 sequences.

This CDR3 is built from 12 residues. Germline V gives CDR1 SQVTM, CDR2 ANQGSEA. V dropped 1 base and J dropped 7 bases, with 11 bases sitting between them. Genomic DNA provided the template from which TCR beta VDJ and CDR3 profiles were obtained. TCRdb processed the reads anew with MiXCR; each CDR3 protein has one entry. The sample yields 150,000 or so distinct CDR3 sequences, about 60% seen once. This clonotype was found a few times. Antigen: not known. The receptor was isolated from a human donor in good health. What was sequenced was sorted CD4+, CD8+, or CD8+CD57+ T cells (not recorded which) from PBMCs. The chain links TRBV29-1 to TRBJ2-7; D gene unclear. The CDR3 coding sequence is TGCAGCGTTGAAGGCCTGACCCTGGAGCAGTACTTC. This gives the protein CSVEGLTLEQYF.